This T cell receptor (beta chain) was sequenced during a study of cytomegalovirus exposure and HLA in healthy donors. Regarding the study as a whole: For most TCR beta V segments, an earlier analysis put the productive rate at about 87% or about 30% of the time. The sole available immune exposure information was CMV serostatus. Later analysis placed DRB1 highest and HLA-C lowest in TCR association rates, which differed by HLA locus. With later analysis, a missense DCLRE1C variant became linked to TCR beta V- and J-gene trimming.

On this clone itself: The antigen remains unidentified.

Researchers ran the PCR with 60 Vbeta and 13 Jbeta primers. Sequencing was performed with immunoSEQ multiplex PCR; in TCRdb, only in-frame clones are kept and a portion is missing. The table shows approximately 150,000 clones, with 77% occurring only once. CDR1 LNHNV and CDR2 YYDKDF come from the germline V gene (reference sequence). CDR3 length equals 15 residues. J was trimmed by 5 bases and V by 4 bases; bases with no gene match: 7. The sequenced material came from PBMCs. The sequence came from a woman aged 35 to 49 in good health and CMV-seropositive. The genes are TRBV15 and TRBJ1-1; 10 nucleotides agree with TRBD1. The CDR3 here is CATSTRQGALTEAFF. CDR3 sequence (DNA): TGTGCCACCAGCACCCGACAGGGGGCGCTTACTGAAGCTTTCTTT.